This T cell receptor beta chain originates from a study of blood T cell repertoires in COVID-19. In the original workflow: Counts of nucleated cells, estimated from reference gene primer amplification, were obtained. Sequenced by immunoSEQ multiplex PCR; TCRdb stores in-frame clones only, minus some. The V and J calls and clone size come from that table; D and trimming were worked out from the DNA. The data contain some 150,000 clones, 80% of them singletons. This sequence was found in a man between 60 and 75 years old with active or convalescent COVID-19. Sequencing input: peripheral blood.

The CDR3 DNA reads as TGTGCCAGCAGCCCACAGGTGTATGGGCGGGAGGACCCCCACGAGGGGCAGTACTTC. It specifies CASSPQVYGREDPHEGQYF. The J gene is TRBJ2-7, the V gene TRBV9; 8 bases align to TRBD2. This CDR3 is 19 amino acids long. CDR1 SGDLS and CDR2 YYNGEE come from the germline V gene. J was trimmed by 9 bases and V by 4 bases; bases with no gene match: 27. Combining the CDR3 with reference TRBV9 and TRBJ2-7 gives the whole variable domain DSGVTQTPKHLITATGQRVTLRCSPRSGDLSVYWYQQSLDQGLQFLIQYYNGEERAKGNILERFSAQQFPDLHSELNLSSLELGDSALYFCASSPQVYGREDPHEGQYFGPGTRLTVT.